These 10 T cell receptor beta chains came from one sample sequenced in a study of human T cells and chemical hapten exposure. Time point of the sample: patch test 1, 2 weeks after DPC sensitization. The treatment here: therapeutic diphenylcyclopropenone sensitization with weekly scalp DPC. From the RACE reads, TCRdb called clonotypes with MiXCR, one entry per CDR3 protein. The profile shows roughly 200,000 distinct CDR3 sequences, around 20% of them singletons. Source: whole blood, taken in connection with sensitization to the hapten diphenylcyclopropenone (DPC). These receptors came from a woman in her forties or fifties with alopecia areata. Some clones in this sample may be carry-over from other donors' samples.

V gene TRBV20-1 combines with J gene TRBJ2-7; 7 nucleotides match TRBD2. Germline CDR1 reads DFQATT; CDR2 reads SNEGSKA (reference sequence). The CDR3 has 13 amino acids. The V and J ends lost 3 bases and 3 bases, in that order; junction bases with no gene match: 5. The CDR3: CSASPSGGYEQYF. As DNA, the CDR3 is TGCAGTGCTAGTCCTAGCGGAGGCTACGAGCAGTACTTC.

This clonotype was detected only a few times. The chain has TRBV20-1 and TRBJ1-2, with 7 nucleotides matching TRBD1. V lost 2 bases and J lost 2; bases outside the gene matches: 2. Germline loops: CDR1 DFQATT, CDR2 SNEGSKA (reference sequence). This CDR3 has 13 residues. Here the CDR3 DNA reads TGCAGTGCTAGATTACAGGGGAACTATGGCTACACCTTC. Translated: CSARLQGNYGYTF.

This clonotype has just a few counts. The genes are TRBV5-1 and TRBJ2-3; D is perhaps TRBD1 or TRBD2 (5 bases each). Germline V gene sequence: CDR1 SGHRS, CDR2 YFSETQ. CDR3 size: 13 residues. Trimming took off 1 base at V and 6 bases at J, with 9 bases between the two ends. The CDR3 loop is CASSLTWGDTQYF. CDR3 nucleotide sequence: TGCGCCAGCAGCTTGACGTGGGGGGATACGCAGTATTTT.

In the case of this clonotype: Relative to the germline gene, one junction end is altered; a read error may explain this. The chain combines TRBV15 with TRBJ1-3; tentatively, D is TRBD1 (5 bases). The CDR3 is 18 amino acids. CDR1 and CDR2 from the germline V gene are LNHNV and YYDKDF (reference sequence). The DNA of the CDR3 is TGTGTCACCAGCAGAGAGTATGGGGCATCCAGCTCTGGAAACACCATATATTTT. Translating gives CVTSREYGASSSGNTIYF. Full variable domain (missing parts from reference TRBV15 and TRBJ1-3): DAMVIQNPRYQVTQFGKPVTLSCSQTLNHNVMYWYQQKSSQAPKLLFHYYDKDFNNEADTPDNFQSRRPNTSFCFLDIRSPGLGDTAMYLCVTSREYGASSSGNTIYFGEGSWLTVV.

This clonotype was seen a handful of times. This chain links TRBV4-2 with TRBJ2-5; 11 bases are shared with TRBD2. The CDR3 sequence is 14 residues long. Unmatched junction bases numbered 5, after V lost 4 bases and J lost 7 bases. CDR1 and CDR2 (germline): LGHNA, YNFKEQ. CDR3 sequence (DNA): TGTGCCAGCAGCCCCCTAGCGGGAGGAGGGACCCAGTACTTC. Its translation: CASSPLAGGGTQYF.

This clonotype appeared many times. The chain has TRBV19 and TRBJ2-1, with 7 bases lining up with TRBD2. Germline-derived CDR1 and CDR2 are LNHDA and SQIVND (reference sequence). The CDR3 is 16 amino acids. V was pared by 4 bases and J by 2 bases, with 8 bases of the junction left unmatched. Written as DNA, the CDR3 is TGTGCCAGTAGTAGCCTGCCTAGCGGAGCCTACAATGAGCAGTTCTTC. Protein sequence: CASSSLPSGAYNEQFF.

This chain joins TRBV6-2 or TRBV6-3 and TRBJ2-5, with D perhaps TRBD1 or TRBD2 (5 bases each). Trimming pared 6 bases from V and 0 bases from J, leaving 11 bases between. CDR1 is MNHEY, CDR2 SVGEGT, per germline. There are 14 residues in the CDR3. Here the CDR3 DNA reads TGTGCCAGCAGACGGGACGGGAACCAAGAGACCCAGTACTTC. Translation gives CASRRDGNQETQYF.

The chain couples TRBV20-1 to TRBJ2-3; the D is unclear. V lost 3 bases, J lost 4 bases, and 8 bases lay in between. CDR3 length: 12 residues. Germline CDR1 is DFQATT and CDR2 is SNEGSKA (reference sequence). The CDR3 nucleotides read TGCAGTGCTAGGGGCATAGCAGATACGCAGTATTTT. As protein: CSARGIADTQYF.

This clonotype occurred a few times. The rearrangement links TRBV3-1 to TRBJ2-7, with a possible D match to TRBD2 (6 bases). Germline-derived CDR1 and CDR2 are LGHDT and YNNKEL (reference sequence). V was trimmed by 4 bases and J by 6 bases, leaving 19 bases between them. The CDR3 contains 15 residues. The CDR3 loop is CASSPQTSTVSEQYF. CDR3 nucleotides: TGTGCCAGCAGCCCCCAGACTAGTACCGTCTCCGAGCAGTACTTC.

This clonotype has only a few counts. The chain combines TRBV7-9 with TRBJ1-4; 8 bases match TRBD1. The CDR3 sequence is 16 residues long. Germline values: CDR1 SEHNR, CDR2 FQNEAQ (reference sequence). The V gene end was trimmed by 4 bases and the J gene end by 8 bases; junction bases not matched to a gene: 12. CDR3 amino acids: CASSSALGQGREKLFF. CDR3 nucleotides: TGTGCCAGCAGCTCTGCTCTTGGACAGGGTAGGGAAAAACTGTTTTTT. Using reference TRBV7-9 and TRBJ1-4 for the parts outside the CDR3, the full variable domain is DTGVSQNPRHKITKRGQNVTFRCDPISEHNRLYWYRQTLGQGPEFLTYFQNEAQLEKSRLLSDRFSAERPKGSFSTLEIQRTEQGDSAMYLCASSSALGQGREKLFFGSGTQLSVL.